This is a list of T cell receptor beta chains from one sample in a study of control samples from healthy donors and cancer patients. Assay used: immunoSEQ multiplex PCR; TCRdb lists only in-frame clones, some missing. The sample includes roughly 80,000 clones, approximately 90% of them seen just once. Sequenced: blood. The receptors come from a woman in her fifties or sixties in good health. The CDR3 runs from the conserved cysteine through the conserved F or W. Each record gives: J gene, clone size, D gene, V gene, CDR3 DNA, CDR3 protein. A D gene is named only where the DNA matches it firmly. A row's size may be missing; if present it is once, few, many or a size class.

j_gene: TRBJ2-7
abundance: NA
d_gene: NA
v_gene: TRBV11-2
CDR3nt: TGTGCCAGCAGCTTAGGGCACGAGCAGTACTTC
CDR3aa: CASSLGHEQYF

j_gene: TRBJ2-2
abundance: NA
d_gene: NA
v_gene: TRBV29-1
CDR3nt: TGCAGCGTTGAAGATTTCAAACAGGGAAGCACCGGGGAGCTGTTTTTT
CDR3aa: CSVEDFKQGSTGELFF

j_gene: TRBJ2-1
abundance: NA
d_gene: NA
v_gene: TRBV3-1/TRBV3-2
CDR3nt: TGTGCCAGCAGCCGCCGACAGCGTGAGCAGTTCTTC
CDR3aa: CASSRRQREQFF

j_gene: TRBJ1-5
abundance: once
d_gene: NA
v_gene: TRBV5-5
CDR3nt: TGTGCCAGCAGCTTATGGGGGGCAGTGAGCAATCAGCCCCAGCATTTT
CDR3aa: CASSLWGAVSNQPQHF

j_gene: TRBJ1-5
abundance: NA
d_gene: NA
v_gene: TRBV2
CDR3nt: TGTGCCAGCCGGACCACAGGGCGAGATCAGCCCCAGCATTTT
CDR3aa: CASRTTGRDQPQHF

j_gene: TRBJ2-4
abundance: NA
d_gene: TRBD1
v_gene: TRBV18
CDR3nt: TGTGCCAGCTCTCCGGGACAGGGGGCAAACATTCAGTACTTC
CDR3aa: CASSPGQGANIQYF

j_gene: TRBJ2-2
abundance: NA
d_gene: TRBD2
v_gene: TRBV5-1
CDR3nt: TGCGCCAGCAGCTCGGAACTAGCGGGCCTTAACACCGGGGAGCTGTTTTTT
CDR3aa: CASSSELAGLNTGELFF

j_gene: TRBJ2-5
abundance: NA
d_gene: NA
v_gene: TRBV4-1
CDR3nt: TGCGCCAGCAGCCAAGTTAGGGCAGGGGACGAGACCCAGTACTTC
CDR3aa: CASSQVRAGDETQYF

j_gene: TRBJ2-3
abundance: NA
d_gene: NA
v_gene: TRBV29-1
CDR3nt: TGCAGCTTGGCCTCTCAGGGGAAAGCAGATACGCAGTATTTT
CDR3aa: CSLASQGKADTQYF

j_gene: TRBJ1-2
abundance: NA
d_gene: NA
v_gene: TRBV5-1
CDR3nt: TGCGCCAGCAGCTTGGGGTCGGGGGCTTATGGCTACACCTTC
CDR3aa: CASSLGSGAYGYTF

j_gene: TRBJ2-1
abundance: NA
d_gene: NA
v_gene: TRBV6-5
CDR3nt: TGTGCCAGCAGCCAAGGGGGTGCGGCCTACAATGAGCAGTTCTTC
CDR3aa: CASSQGGAAYNEQFF

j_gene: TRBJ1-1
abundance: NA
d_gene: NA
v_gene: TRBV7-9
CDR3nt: TGTGCCAGCTACGGTAGGATGAACACTGAAGCTTTCTTT
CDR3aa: CASYGRMNTEAFF

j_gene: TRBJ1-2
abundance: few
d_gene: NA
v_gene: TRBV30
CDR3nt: TGTGCCTGGAGTCCTGGGGGGTACTTCTACACCTTC
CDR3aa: CAWSPGGYFYTF

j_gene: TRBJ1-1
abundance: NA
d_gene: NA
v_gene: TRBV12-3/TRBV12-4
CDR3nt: TGTGCCAGCAGTTTAGCTGAAAGCACTGAAGCTTTCTTT
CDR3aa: CASSLAESTEAFF

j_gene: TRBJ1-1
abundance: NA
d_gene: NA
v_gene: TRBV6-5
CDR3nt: TGTGCCAGCAACTCACCCTATAGGAACACTGAAGCTTTCTTT
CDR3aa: CASNSPYRNTEAFF

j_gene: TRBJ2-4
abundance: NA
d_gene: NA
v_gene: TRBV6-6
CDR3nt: TGTGCCAGCAGTTACGAGCAAAACATTCAGTACTTC
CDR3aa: CASSYEQNIQYF

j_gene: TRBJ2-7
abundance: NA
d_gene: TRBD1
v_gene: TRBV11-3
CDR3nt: TGTGCCAGCAGCTGGGGACAGGGTAGTTCCGAGCAGTACTTC
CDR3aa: CASSWGQGSSEQYF

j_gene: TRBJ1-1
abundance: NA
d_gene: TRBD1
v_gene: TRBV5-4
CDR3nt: TGTGCCACGAACAGGGGTTTGAACACTGAAGCTTTCTTT
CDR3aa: CATNRGLNTEAFF

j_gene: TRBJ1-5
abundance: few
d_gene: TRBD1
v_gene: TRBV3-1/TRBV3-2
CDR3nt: TGTGCCAGCAGCCAAGTCGGGACAGGGGGAGGTCAGCCCCAGCATTTT
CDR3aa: CASSQVGTGGGQPQHF

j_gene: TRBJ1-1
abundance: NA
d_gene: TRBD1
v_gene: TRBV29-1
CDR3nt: TGCAGCGCACAGGGGGCGAGCACTGAAGCTTTCTTT
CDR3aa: CSAQGASTEAFF

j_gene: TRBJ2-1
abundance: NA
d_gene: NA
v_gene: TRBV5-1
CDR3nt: TGCGCCAGCAGCTTGGGCGGGGGCAGCTCCTACAATGAGCAGTTCTTC
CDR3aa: CASSLGGGSSYNEQFF

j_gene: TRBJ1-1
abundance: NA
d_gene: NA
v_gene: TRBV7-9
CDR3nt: TGTGCCAGCAGCTTAGAGGGCAGGATGAACACTGAAGCTTTCTTT
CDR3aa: CASSLEGRMNTEAFF

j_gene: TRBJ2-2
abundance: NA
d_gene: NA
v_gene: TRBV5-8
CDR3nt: TGTGCCAGCAGCTGGACCCCTCCTACCGGGGAGCTGTTTTTT
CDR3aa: CASSWTPPTGELFF

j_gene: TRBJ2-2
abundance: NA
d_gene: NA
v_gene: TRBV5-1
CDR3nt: TGCGCCAGCAGCTTGATCCAGGACACCGGGGAGCTGTTTTTT
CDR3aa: CASSLIQDTGELFF

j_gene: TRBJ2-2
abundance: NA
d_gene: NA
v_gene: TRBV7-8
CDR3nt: TGTGCCAGCAGCTTTCGTCCGGCGAACACCGGGGAGCTGTTTTTT
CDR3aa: CASSFRPANTGELFF

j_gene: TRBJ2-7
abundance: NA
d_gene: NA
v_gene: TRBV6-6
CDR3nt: TGTGCCAGCAGGGCATTGACGGAAGCCTACGAGCAGTACTTC
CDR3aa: CASRALTEAYEQYF

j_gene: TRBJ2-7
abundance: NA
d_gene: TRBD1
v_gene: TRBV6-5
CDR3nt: TGTGCCAGCAGACAACCGGGACAGGGCTCCTACGAGCAGTACTTC
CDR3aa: CASRQPGQGSYEQYF

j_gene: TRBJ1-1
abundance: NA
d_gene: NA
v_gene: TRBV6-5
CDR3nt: TGTGCCAGCAGCCCGACAGCCTGGGCTGAAGCTTTCTTT
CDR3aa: CASSPTAWAEAFF

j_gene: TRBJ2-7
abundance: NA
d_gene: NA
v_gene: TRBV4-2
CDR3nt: TGTGCCAGCAGCCAGGCCTTAGGGACCCAAGTCTACGAGCAGTACTTC
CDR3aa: CASSQALGTQVYEQYF

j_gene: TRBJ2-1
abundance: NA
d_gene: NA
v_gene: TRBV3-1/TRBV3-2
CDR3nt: TGTGCCAGCAGCCAAGTCCCATCCAACAATGAGCAGTTCTTC
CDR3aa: CASSQVPSNNEQFF

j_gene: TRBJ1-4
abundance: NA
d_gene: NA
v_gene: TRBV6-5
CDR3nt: TGTGCCAGCAGTCCCCCGGGACGGACGGACGGAAAACTGTTTTTT
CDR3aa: CASSPPGRTDGKLFF

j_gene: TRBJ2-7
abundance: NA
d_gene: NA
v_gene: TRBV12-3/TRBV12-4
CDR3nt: TGTGCCAGCAGTGGTAGCCATACCAAGCAGTACTTC
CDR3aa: CASSGSHTKQYF

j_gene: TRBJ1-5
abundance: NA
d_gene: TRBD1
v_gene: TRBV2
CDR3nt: TGTGCCAGCAGCGGAGACAGGGCTTATCAGCCCCAGCATTTT
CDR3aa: CASSGDRAYQPQHF

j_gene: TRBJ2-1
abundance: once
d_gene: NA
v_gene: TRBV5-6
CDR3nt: TGTGCCAGCAGCCCCGATCGGAGGGGTGACGCTCTCGATGAGCAGTTCTTC
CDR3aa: CASSPDRRGDALDEQFF

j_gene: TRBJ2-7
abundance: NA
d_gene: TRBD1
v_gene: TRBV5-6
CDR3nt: TGTGCCAGCAGCTTTTTGGACAGGGACAACGAGCAGTACTTC
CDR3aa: CASSFLDRDNEQYF

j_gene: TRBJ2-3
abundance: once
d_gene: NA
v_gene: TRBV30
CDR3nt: TGTGCCGGTGGTGGAGGGAACGGAGATACGCAGTATTTT
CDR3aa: CAGGGGNGDTQYF

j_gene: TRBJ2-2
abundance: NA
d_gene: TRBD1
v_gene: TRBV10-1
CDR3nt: TGCGCCAGCAGTTGGACAGGGAACACCGGGGAGCTGTTTTTT
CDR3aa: CASSWTGNTGELFF

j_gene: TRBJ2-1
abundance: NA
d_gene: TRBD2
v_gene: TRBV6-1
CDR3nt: TGTGCCAGCAGTGTAGCGGGGGCCGGGTACAATGAGCAGTTCTTC
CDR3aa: CASSVAGAGYNEQFF

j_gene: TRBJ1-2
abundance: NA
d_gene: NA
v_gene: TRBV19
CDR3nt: TGTGCCAGTAGGAGGGCAGGGGTAGATATTAACGGCTACACCTTC
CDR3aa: CASRRAGVDINGYTF

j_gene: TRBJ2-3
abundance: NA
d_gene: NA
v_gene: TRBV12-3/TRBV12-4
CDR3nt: TGTGCCAGCACTGAGGGAGTTACAGATACGCAGTATTTT
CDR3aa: CASTEGVTDTQYF

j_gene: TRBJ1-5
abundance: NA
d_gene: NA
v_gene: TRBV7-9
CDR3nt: TGTGCCAGCAGCTTAGCGCCCGGAGGGGGAGGTAATCAGCCCCAGCATTTT
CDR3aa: CASSLAPGGGGNQPQHF

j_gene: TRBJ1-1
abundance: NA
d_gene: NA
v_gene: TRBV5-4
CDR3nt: TGTGCCAGCAGCAGAGAAGTAACGGCAGAAGCTTTCTTT
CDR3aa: CASSREVTAEAFF

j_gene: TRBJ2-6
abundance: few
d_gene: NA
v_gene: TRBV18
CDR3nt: TGTGCCAGCTCACCGCAAGCTGGGGCCAACGTCCTGACTTTC
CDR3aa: CASSPQAGANVLTF

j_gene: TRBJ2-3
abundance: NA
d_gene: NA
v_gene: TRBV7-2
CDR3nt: TGTGCCAGCAGCTTCCGGGACTTTTTTAGCACAGATACGCAGTATTTT
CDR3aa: CASSFRDFFSTDTQYF

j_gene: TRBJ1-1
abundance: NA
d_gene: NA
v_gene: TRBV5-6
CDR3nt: TGTGCCAGCAGCTTGCTGGGGGCGGGTACTGAAGCTTTCTTT
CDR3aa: CASSLLGAGTEAFF

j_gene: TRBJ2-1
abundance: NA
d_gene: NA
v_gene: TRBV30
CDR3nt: TGTGCCTGGAGCCTAGCAGAAACCCAGTTCTTC
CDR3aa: CAWSLAETQFF

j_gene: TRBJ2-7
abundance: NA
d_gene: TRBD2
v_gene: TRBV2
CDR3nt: TGTGCCAGTCGGAGCGGGGGTTACTACGAGCAGTACTTC
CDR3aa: CASRSGGYYEQYF

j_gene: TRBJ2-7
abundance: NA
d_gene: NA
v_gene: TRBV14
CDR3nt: TGTGCCAGCAGCCTTAATCCCGGGGGAGCCTACGAGCAGTACTTC
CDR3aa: CASSLNPGGAYEQYF

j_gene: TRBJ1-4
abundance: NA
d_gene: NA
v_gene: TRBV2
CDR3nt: TGTGCCAGCAGTCGGGGCTTGTCTGGGAATAATGAAAAACTGTTTTTT
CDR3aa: CASSRGLSGNNEKLFF

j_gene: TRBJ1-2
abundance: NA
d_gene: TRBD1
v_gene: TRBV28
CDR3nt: TGTGCCAGCAGCGTTACAGGGGGCATCGGAAAGTATGGCTACACCTTC
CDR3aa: CASSVTGGIGKYGYTF

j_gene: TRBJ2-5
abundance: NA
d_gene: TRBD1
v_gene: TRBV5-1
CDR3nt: TGCGCCAGCAGCTTTGGGACAGGGGACGGGGTAGAGACCCAGTACTTC
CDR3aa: CASSFGTGDGVETQYF

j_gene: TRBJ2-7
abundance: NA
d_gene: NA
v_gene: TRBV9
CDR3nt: TGTGCCAGCAGCGTAGCTGGGGGGACGGACGGCACCTACGAGCAGTACTTC
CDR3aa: CASSVAGGTDGTYEQYF

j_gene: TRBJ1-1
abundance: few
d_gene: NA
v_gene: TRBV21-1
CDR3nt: TGTGCCAGCCTGACGTGGGACAGGGGGGCTGAAGCTTTCTTT
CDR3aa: CASLTWDRGAEAFF

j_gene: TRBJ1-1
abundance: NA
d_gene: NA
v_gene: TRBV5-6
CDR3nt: TGTGCCAGCAGTATGATGAGGGGAAAGGGCACTGAAGCTTTCTTT
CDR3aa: CASSMMRGKGTEAFF